The clone carrying this TCR beta chain has only one observation. The sample comes from a study of blood T cell repertoires in COVID-19. On the study more broadly: Acute-phase and convalescent COVID-19 samples originated in the United States, Italy and Spain.

Study processing details: Reference gene primers were amplified, and this amplification served to estimate nucleated cell counts. The repertoire was sequenced with immunoSEQ multiplex PCR; TCRdb's copy has only in-frame clones and lacks some. The V and J calls and clone size were taken over from that table, and D and trimming were inferred from the DNA. In the table there are about 120,000 clones, 75% to 80% of which are singletons. The sequence was collected from a human donor in a cohort sampled during active COVID-19. Sequenced sample: peripheral blood.

CDR3 bases: TGTGCCAGCTCATCTCCGGGACAGGGATCCTACGAGCAGTACTTC. Encoded protein: CASSSPGQGSYEQYF. The chain uses TRBV18 and TRBJ2-7; 9 bases fit TRBD1. J gave up 1 base and V 5 bases, and 6 bases lay outside the gene matches. Looked up from germline, CDR1 is KGHSH and CDR2 is LQKENI. The CDR3 runs to 15 residues.